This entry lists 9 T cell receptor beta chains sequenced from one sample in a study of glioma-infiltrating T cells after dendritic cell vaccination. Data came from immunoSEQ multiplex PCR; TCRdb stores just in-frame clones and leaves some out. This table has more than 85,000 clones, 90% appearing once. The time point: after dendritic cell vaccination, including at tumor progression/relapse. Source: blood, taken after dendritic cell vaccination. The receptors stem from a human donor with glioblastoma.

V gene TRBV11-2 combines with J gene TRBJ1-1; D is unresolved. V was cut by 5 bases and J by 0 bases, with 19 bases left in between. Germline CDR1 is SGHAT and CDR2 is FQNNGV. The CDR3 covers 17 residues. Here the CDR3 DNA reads TGTGCCAGCAGCCCCAAGCGGAGCAGCCTCATGAACACTGAAGCTTTCTTT. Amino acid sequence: CASSPKRSSLMNTEAFF.

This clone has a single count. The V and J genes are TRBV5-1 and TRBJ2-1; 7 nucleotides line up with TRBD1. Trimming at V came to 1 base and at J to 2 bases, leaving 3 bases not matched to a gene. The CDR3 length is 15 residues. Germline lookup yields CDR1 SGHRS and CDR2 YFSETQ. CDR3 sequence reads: CASSLNRGAYNEQFF. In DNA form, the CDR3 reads TGCGCCAGCAGCTTGAACAGGGGCGCCTACAATGAGCAGTTCTTC.

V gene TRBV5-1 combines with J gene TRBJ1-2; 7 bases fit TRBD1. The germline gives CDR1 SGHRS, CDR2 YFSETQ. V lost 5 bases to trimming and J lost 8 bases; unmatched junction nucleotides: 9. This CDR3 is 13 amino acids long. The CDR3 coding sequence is TGCGCCAGCAGTCCGACAGGGTCAGGGGGCTACACCTTC. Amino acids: CASSPTGSGGYTF.

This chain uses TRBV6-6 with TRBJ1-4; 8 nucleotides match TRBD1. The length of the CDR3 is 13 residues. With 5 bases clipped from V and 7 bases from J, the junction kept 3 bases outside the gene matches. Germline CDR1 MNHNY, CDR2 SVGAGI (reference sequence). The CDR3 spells CASSGQGFEKLFF. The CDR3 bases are TGTGCCAGCAGTGGACAGGGTTTTGAAAAACTGTTTTTT.

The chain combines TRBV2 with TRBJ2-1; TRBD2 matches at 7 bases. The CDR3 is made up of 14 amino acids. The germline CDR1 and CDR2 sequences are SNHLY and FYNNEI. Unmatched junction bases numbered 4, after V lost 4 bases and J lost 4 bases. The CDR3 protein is CASSGSGAYNEQFF. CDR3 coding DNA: TGTGCCAGCAGTGGGAGCGGGGCTTACAATGAGCAGTTCTTC.

The CDR3: CASSQGVSETQYF. DNA of the CDR3: TGTGCCAGCTCACAGGGGGTTAGTGAGACCCAGTACTTC. The gene calls are TRBV18 and TRBJ2-5, with TRBD1 as a possible D gene (6 bases). The V and J ends lost 4 bases and 5 bases respectively, with 11 bases between them. This CDR3 spans 13 amino acids. Germline V gives CDR1 KGHSH, CDR2 LQKENI. The full variable domain, in which reference TRBV18 and TRBJ2-5 provide the parts outside the CDR3, is NAGVMQNPRHLVRRRGQEARLRCSPMKGHSHVYWYRQLPEEGLKFMVYLQKENIIDESGMPKERFSAEFPKEGPSILRIQQVVRGDSAAYFCASSQGVSETQYFGPGTRLLVL.

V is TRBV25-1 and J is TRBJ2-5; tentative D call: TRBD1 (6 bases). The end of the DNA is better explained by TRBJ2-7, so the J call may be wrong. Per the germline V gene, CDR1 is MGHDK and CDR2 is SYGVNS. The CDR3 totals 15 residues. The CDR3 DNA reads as TGTGCCAGCAGTAGACACCGGGGACAAGCCTACGAGCAGTACTTC. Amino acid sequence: CASSRHRGQAYEQYF.

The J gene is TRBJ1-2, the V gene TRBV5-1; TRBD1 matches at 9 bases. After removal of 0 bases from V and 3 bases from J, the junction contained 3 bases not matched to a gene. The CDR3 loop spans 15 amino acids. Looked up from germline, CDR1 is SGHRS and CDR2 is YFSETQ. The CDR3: CASSLARDRDYGYTF. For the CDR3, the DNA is TGCGCCAGCAGCTTGGCCCGGGACAGGGACTATGGCTACACCTTC.

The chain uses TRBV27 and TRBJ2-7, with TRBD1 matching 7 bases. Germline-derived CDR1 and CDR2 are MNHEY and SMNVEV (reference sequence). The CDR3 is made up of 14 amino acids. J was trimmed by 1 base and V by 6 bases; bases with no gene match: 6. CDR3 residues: CASSLTGRSYEQYF. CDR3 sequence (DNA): TGTGCCAGCAGCCTGACAGGGCGTTCCTACGAGCAGTACTTC.